The 23 T cell receptor beta chains below all came from one sample that was sequenced in a study of shared clonotypes between healthy human individuals. The data were produced by immunoSEQ multiplex PCR, yet TCRdb's version contains in-frame clones alone and is incomplete. The sample has some 2,400,000 clones, nearly 97% seen once; the top ten hold around 0.13%. The sequenced sample was naive CD4+ T cells sorted from blood. Subset: CD45RA+ positively selected. These TCRs come from a man between 18 and 35 years old in good health.

V usage is TRBV11-2 and J usage is TRBJ2-7; no firm D call. Between the trimmed V and J ends, which lost 5 bases and 6 bases, there was a span of 20 bases. CDR3 length: 15 amino acids. The germline V gene encodes CDR1 SGHAT and CDR2 FQNNGV. CDR3 sequence (DNA): TGTGCCAGCAGCCTTCGGTTAGGGTGGCGGACCGAGCAGTACTTC. This sequence encodes CASSLRLGWRTEQYF.

The chain combines TRBV6-4 with TRBJ2-2, with no clear D. The V end lost 8 bases, the J end lost 0 bases, and 7 bases lay between the germline ends. The germline V gene encodes CDR1 MRHNA and CDR2 SNTAGT. The CDR3 runs to 13 residues. The CDR3 loop is CASGAPNTGELFF. CDR3 sequence (DNA): TGTGCCAGCGGAGCACCGAACACCGGGGAGCTGTTTTTT.

This clone was picked up a small number of times. The V gene is TRBV19, the J gene TRBJ1-5; TRBD1 agrees at 8 bases. The CDR3 loop spans 14 amino acids. The V segment lost 6 bases and the J segment 4 bases; nucleotides outside the gene matches: 5. Germline V gene sequence: CDR1 LNHDA, CDR2 SQIVND (reference sequence). The CDR3 nucleotides read TGTGCCAGTAGCATGACAGGGGAAAATCAGCCCCAGCATTTT. Its protein is CASSMTGENQPQHF.

The gene calls are TRBV30 and TRBJ1-2; D gene uncertain. The length of the CDR3 is 12 residues. V was clipped by 4 bases and J by 6 bases, with 12 bases between them. The V gene's germline CDR1 is GTSNPN and CDR2 SVGIG (reference sequence). The CDR3: CAWKGRVDGYTF. CDR3 coding DNA: TGTGCCTGGAAGGGCCGCGTCGATGGCTACACCTTC.

V gene TRBV19 combines with J gene TRBJ2-6; TRBD1 is a possible D gene (5 bases). CDR1 is LNHDA, CDR2 SQIVND, per germline (reference sequence). V lost 6 bases and J 0 bases, leaving 6 bases between the germline ends. The CDR3 is 14 residues long. The CDR3 spells CASRTDSGANVLTF. The CDR3 coding sequence is TGTGCCAGTAGGACAGACTCTGGGGCCAACGTCCTGACTTTC. Using reference TRBV19 and TRBJ2-6 for the parts outside the CDR3, the full variable domain is DGGITQSPKYLFRKEGQNVTLSCEQNLNHDAMYWYRQDPGQGLRLIYYSQIVNDFQKGDIAEGYSVSREKKESFPLTVTSAQKNPTAFYLCASRTDSGANVLTFGAGSRLTVL.

The chain combines TRBV18 with TRBJ1-2; TRBD1 might be the D (5 bases). V lost 2 bases and J lost 4, with 11 bases in between. The CDR3 is 14 residues long. Germline V gene data show CDR1 as KGHSH and CDR2 as LQKENI. CDR3 DNA: TGTGCCAGCTCACCAGCGACAGAGACCTATGGCTACACCTTC. Translating gives CASSPATETYGYTF.

This chain uses TRBV7-2 with TRBJ2-3, with 10 bases aligning to TRBD2. Germline-derived CDR1 and CDR2 are SGHTA and FQGNSA. Unmatched junction bases numbered 0, after V lost 2 bases and J lost 4 bases. CDR3 length: 14 residues. CDR3 nucleotide sequence: TGTGCCAGCAGCTTACTAGCGGGAGCAGATACGCAGTATTTT. This translates into CASSLLAGADTQYF. Combining the CDR3 with reference TRBV7-2 and TRBJ2-3 gives the whole variable domain GAGVSQSPSNKVTEKGKDVELRCDPISGHTALYWYRQSLGQGLEFLIYFQGNSAPDKSGLPSDRFSAERTGGSVSTLTIQRTQQEDSAVYLCASSLLAGADTQYFGPGTRLTVL.

CDR3 loop: CASSVGDNGISPLHF. The CDR3 DNA sequence: TGTGCCAGCAGCGTAGGGGACAATGGGATCTCACCCCTCCACTTT. The chain employs TRBV9 and TRBJ1-6; tentative D call: TRBD1 (6 bases). There are 15 residues in the CDR3. Trimming cost V 0 bases and J 10 bases, with 14 bases left between them. The germline gives CDR1 SGDLS, CDR2 YYNGEE.

This chain joins TRBV9 and TRBJ2-4; weak D call: TRBD1 (6 bases). The V gene lost 0 bases and the J gene lost 7 bases, with 8 bases spanning the gap. Per the germline V gene, CDR1 is SGDLS and CDR2 is YYNGEE. The CDR3 has 13 amino acids. The CDR3 DNA reads TGTGCCAGCAGCGTAGAACAGGGTAACATTCAGTACTTC. The encoded protein is CASSVEQGNIQYF.

This sequence joins TRBV14 and TRBJ2-5; D perhaps matches TRBD2 (7 bases). Trimming removed 8 bases from V and 5 bases from J, with 21 bases in between. Germline V gene lookup returns CDR1 SGHDN and CDR2 FVKESK. The CDR3 is 15 residues long. The chain's CDR3 is CASALGGGGHETQYF. CDR3 sequence (DNA): TGTGCCAGCGCCCTGGGAGGGGGGGGCCATGAGACCCAGTACTTC.

The CDR3 sequence is CASSSELADYEQYF. The CDR3 coding sequence is TGTGCCAGCAGTTCGGAACTAGCGGATTACGAGCAGTACTTC. The chain combines TRBV25-1 with TRBJ2-7; 8 bases are shared with TRBD2. Germline CDR1 and CDR2: MGHDK and SYGVNS. This CDR3 spans 14 amino acids. V lost 5 bases and J lost 4; bases outside the gene matches: 7.

To note about this clone: Other DNA sequences within the sample encode an identical CDR3. V is TRBV7-9 and J is TRBJ1-3; no definite D call. CDR1 and CDR2 (germline): SEHNR, FQNEAQ (reference sequence). The CDR3 is 14 amino acids. Trimming removed 1 base at V and 0 bases at J, with 4 bases between. This chain's CDR3 is CASSLGSSGNTIYF. Written as DNA, the CDR3 is TGTGCCAGCAGCTTAGGCAGCTCTGGAAACACCATATATTTT.

V is TRBV30 and J is TRBJ2-6; D ambiguous. Trimming removed 4 bases from V and 0 bases from J, with 10 bases in between. Germline V CDR1 and CDR2: GTSNPN, SVGIG (reference sequence). CDR3 length equals 15 residues. CDR3 in amino acids: CAWNIRHSGANVLTF. The CDR3 DNA reads TGTGCCTGGAATATAAGACACTCTGGGGCCAACGTCCTGACTTTC.

V gene TRBV11-2 combines with J gene TRBJ2-7, with 7 positions matching TRBD1. Germline V gene sequence: CDR1 SGHAT, CDR2 FQNNGV. J gave up 3 bases and V 1 base, and 15 bases lay outside the gene matches. This CDR3 has 18 amino acids. In DNA form, the CDR3 reads TGTGCCAGCAGCTTAGTACGACAGGGTCCCTCCCGAAACTACGAGCAGTACTTC. Translated: CASSLVRQGPSRNYEQYF.

This chain joins TRBV15 and TRBJ1-6; 8 bases map to TRBD1. The CDR3 loop spans 16 amino acids. V was clipped by 2 bases and J by 9 bases; unmatched bases: 9. Looked up from germline, CDR1 is LNHNV and CDR2 is YYDKDF (reference sequence). CDR3 bases: TGTGCCACCAGCAGACAGGGGGCAGGGAGTGGTTCACCCCTCCACTTT. It specifies CATSRQGAGSGSPLHF.

Remarks on this clone: The sample carries other DNA sequences with the same CDR3. This sequence joins TRBV7-2 and TRBJ1-5; weak D call: TRBD1 (5 bases). Looked up from germline, CDR1 is SGHTA and CDR2 is FQGNSA. CDR3 size: 14 residues. Trimming shortened V by 0 bases and J by 4 bases, and 7 bases separated the two germline ends. The DNA for the CDR3 is TGTGCCAGCAGCTTAGCAGGGGCAAATCAGCCCCAGCATTTT. Amino acid sequence: CASSLAGANQPQHF.

The CDR3 reads CASRKLRGSVPEAFF. In DNA form, the CDR3 reads TGTGCCAGCAGGAAACTCAGGGGATCGGTTCCTGAAGCTTTCTTT. This chain links TRBV28 with TRBJ1-1; a weak D match, TRBD1 (6 bases). CDR3 size: 15 residues. Between the trimmed V and J ends, which lost 6 bases and 6 bases, there was a span of 20 bases. From germline, CDR1 is MDHEN and CDR2 SYDVKM.

The J gene is TRBJ1-2, the V gene TRBV7-3; D not resolved. Germline V gene data show CDR1 as SGHTA and CDR2 as FQGTGA. The CDR3 spans 12 residues. Deletions cut 1 base from V and 5 bases from J, with 5 bases between. The CDR3 here is CASSLNGYGYTF. The CDR3 DNA follows: TGTGCCAGCAGCTTAAATGGGTATGGCTACACCTTC.

The rearrangement uses TRBV5-1 and TRBJ2-1, with no clear D. The CDR3 is 14 residues long. The V and J ends lost 3 bases and 5 bases respectively, with 12 bases between them. Germline-derived CDR1 and CDR2 are SGHRS and YFSETQ. The CDR3 region is CASSSLSANNEQFF. In DNA, the CDR3 is TGCGCCAGCAGCTCTCTCTCGGCCAACAATGAGCAGTTCTTC.

The chain has TRBV4-3 and TRBJ2-3; maybe TRBD2 (5 bases). The CDR3 consists of 14 residues. Germline V gene data show CDR1 as LGHNA and CDR2 as YSLEER. V lost 4 bases to trimming and J lost 1 base, with 9 bases between them. Here the CDR3 DNA reads TGCGCCAGCAGCCGAGGGATGGGCACAGATACGCAGTATTTT. Protein sequence: CASSRGMGTDTQYF.

The genes are TRBV7-2 and TRBJ2-5; possibly TRBD1 or TRBD2 for D (6 bases each). The CDR3 runs 16 residues. The germline gives CDR1 SGHTA, CDR2 FQGNSA. Deletions cut 1 base from V and 5 bases from J, with 17 bases between. The CDR3, as DNA: TGTGCCAGCAGCTTAGTTGGGGGGCTGAGGGACGAGACCCAGTACTTC. Translated, it gives CASSLVGGLRDETQYF.

The chain has TRBV5-1 and TRBJ1-2, with TRBD1 as a possible D gene (6 bases). Germline CDR1 SGHRS, CDR2 YFSETQ. The CDR3 totals 12 residues. Deletions cut 4 bases from V and 6 bases from J, with 10 bases between. As DNA, the CDR3 is TGCGCCAGCAGCCCAGGGGTGGATGGCTACACCTTC. It translates to CASSPGVDGYTF.

To note about this clone: In the same sample, other DNA sequences code for this CDR3. J is TRBJ2-2 and V is TRBV30; a possible D gene is TRBD1 (5 bases). CDR3 length: 13 amino acids. Trimming shortened V by 4 bases and J by 1 base, and 7 bases separated the two germline ends. The germline gives CDR1 GTSNPN, CDR2 SVGIG (reference sequence). The CDR3 reads CAWKTENTGELFF. The CDR3 nucleotides read TGTGCCTGGAAGACAGAGAACACCGGGGAGCTGTTTTTT.